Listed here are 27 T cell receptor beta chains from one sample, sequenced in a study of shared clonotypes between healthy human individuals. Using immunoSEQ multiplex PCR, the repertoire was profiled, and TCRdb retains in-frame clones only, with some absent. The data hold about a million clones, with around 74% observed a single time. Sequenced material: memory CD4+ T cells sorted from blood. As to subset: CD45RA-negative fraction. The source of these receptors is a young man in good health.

CDR3 coding DNA: TGCGCCAGCAGCTTGGTCCGCGCTAGCGGGGACGTCGGGGAGCTGTTTTTT. Translation: CASSLVRASGDVGELFF. The chain recombines TRBV5-1 with TRBJ2-2, with 9 bases identical to TRBD2. V lost 0 bases to trimming and J lost 7 bases; unmatched junction nucleotides: 10. The CDR3 runs 17 residues. The V gene's germline CDR1 is SGHRS and CDR2 YFSETQ.

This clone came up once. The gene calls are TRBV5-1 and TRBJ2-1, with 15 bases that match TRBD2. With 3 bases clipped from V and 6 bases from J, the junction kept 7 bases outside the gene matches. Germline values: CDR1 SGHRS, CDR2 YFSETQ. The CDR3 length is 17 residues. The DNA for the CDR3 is TGCGCCAGCAGCTCCGGAGGACTAGCGGGGGGGTTCAATGAGCAGTTCTTC. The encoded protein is CASSSGGLAGGFNEQFF.

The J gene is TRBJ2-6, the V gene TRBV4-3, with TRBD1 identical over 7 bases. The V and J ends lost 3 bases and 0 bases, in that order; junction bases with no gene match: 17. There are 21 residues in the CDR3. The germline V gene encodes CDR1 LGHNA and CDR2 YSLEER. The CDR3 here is CASSQEQTLRTGSSGANVLTF. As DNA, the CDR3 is TGCGCCAGCAGCCAGGAACAAACTCTACGGACAGGATCCTCTGGGGCCAACGTCCTGACTTTC.

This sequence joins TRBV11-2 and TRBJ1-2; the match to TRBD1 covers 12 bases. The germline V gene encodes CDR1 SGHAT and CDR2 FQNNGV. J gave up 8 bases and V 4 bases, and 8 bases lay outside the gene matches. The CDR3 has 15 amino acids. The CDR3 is CASSSTGQGARGYTF. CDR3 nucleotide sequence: TGTGCCAGCAGCTCCACGGGACAGGGGGCTCGCGGCTACACCTTC.

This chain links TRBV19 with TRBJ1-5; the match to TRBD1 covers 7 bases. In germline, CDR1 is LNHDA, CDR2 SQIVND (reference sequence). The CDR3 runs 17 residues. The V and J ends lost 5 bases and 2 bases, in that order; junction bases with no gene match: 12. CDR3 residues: CASSSIRQGMGNQPQHF. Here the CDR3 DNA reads TGTGCCAGTAGTTCCATACGACAGGGAATGGGCAATCAGCCCCAGCATTTT.

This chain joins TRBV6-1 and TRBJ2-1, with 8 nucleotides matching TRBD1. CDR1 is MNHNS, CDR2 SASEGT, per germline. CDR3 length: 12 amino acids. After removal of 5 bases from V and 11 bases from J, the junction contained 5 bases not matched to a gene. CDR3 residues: CASSLGQGKQFF. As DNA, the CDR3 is TGTGCCAGCAGTCTCGGACAGGGTAAGCAGTTCTTC.

In DNA, the CDR3 is TGCGCCAGCAGCTTGGACAGGAGGTACCAAGAGACCCAGTACTTC. It codes for CASSLDRRYQETQYF. The rearrangement joins TRBV5-1 to TRBJ2-5; D is possibly TRBD1 or TRBD2 (5 bases each). Deletions cut 0 bases from V and 0 bases from J, with 9 bases between. In germline, CDR1 is SGHRS, CDR2 YFSETQ. CDR3 length: 15 residues.

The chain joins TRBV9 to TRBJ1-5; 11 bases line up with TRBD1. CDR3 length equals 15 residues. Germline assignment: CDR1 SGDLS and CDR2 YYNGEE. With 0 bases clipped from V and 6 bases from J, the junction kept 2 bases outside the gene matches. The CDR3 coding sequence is TGTGCCAGCAGCGTAGAAGGGACAGGGGGTCAGCCCCAGCATTTT. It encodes CASSVEGTGGQPQHF.

CDR3 bases: TGTGCCAGCAGTGAAGTGGGAGGGCCTTTGGGTAATGAGCAGTTCTTC. Translating gives CASSEVGGPLGNEQFF. The chain employs TRBV6-1 and TRBJ2-1; TRBD2 agrees at 7 bases. Germline CDR1 is MNHNS and CDR2 is SASEGT. The V and J ends lost 1 base and 7 bases, in that order; junction bases with no gene match: 10. The CDR3 length is 16 residues.

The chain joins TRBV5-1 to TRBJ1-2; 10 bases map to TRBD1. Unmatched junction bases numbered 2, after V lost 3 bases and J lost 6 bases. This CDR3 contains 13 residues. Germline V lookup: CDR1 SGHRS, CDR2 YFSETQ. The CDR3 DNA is TGCGCCAGCAGCTACGGACAGGGGGATGGCTACACCTTC. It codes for CASSYGQGDGYTF.

This CDR3 is CASSVGTSRDTDTQYF. CDR3 sequence (DNA): TGTGCCAGCAGCGTCGGGACTAGCCGTGACACAGATACGCAGTATTTT. This chain links TRBV5-4 with TRBJ2-3; TRBD2 aligns across 9 bases. The CDR3 covers 16 residues. The junction had 8 bases not matched to a gene; V was cut back by 4 bases and J by 2 bases. Germline V CDR1 and CDR2: SGHNT, YYREEE (reference sequence).

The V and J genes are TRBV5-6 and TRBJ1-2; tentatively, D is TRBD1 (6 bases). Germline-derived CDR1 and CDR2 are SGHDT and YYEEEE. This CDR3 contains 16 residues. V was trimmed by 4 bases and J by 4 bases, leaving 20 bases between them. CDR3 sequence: CASSPTQDRDFYGYTF. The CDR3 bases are TGTGCCAGCAGCCCCACCCAGGACAGAGATTTCTATGGCTACACCTTC. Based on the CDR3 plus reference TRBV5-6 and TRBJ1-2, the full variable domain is DAGVTQSPTHLIKTRGQQVTLRCSPKSGHDTVSWYQQALGQGPQFIFQYYEEEERQRGNFPDRFSGHQFPNYSSELNVNALLLGDSALYLCASSPTQDRDFYGYTFGSGTRLTVV.

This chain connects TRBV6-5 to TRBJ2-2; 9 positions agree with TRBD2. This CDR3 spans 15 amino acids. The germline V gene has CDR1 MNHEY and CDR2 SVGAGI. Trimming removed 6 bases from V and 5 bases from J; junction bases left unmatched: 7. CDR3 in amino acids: CASRRLAGNTGELFF. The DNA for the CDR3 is TGTGCCAGCAGACGGCTAGCGGGAAATACCGGGGAGCTGTTTTTT.

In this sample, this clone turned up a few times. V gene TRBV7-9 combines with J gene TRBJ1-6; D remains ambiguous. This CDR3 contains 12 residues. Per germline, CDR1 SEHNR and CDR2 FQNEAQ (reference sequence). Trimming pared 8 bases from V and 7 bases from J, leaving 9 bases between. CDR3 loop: CASVLNNSPLHF. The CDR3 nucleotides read TGTGCCAGCGTGCTCAACAATTCACCCCTCCACTTT.

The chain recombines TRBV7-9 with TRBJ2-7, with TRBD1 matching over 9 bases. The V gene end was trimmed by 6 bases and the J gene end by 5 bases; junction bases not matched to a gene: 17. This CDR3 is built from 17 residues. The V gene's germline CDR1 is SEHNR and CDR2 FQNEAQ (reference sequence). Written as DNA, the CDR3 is TGTGCCAGCAGTCGACGGGCAGGTGGGACAGGGATCGACGAGCAGTACTTC. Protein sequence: CASSRRAGGTGIDEQYF.

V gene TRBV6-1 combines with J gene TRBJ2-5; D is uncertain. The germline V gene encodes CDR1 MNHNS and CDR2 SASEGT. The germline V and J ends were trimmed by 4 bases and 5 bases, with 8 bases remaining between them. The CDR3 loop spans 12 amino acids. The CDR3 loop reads CASSVLRETQYF. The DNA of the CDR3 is TGTGCCAGCAGTGTATTAAGGGAGACCCAGTACTTC.

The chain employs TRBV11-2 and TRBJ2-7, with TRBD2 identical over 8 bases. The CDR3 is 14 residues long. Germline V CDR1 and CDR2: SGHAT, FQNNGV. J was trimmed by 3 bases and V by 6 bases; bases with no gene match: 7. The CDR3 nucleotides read TGTGCCAGCAGTGTTGCGGGGGGTAACTACGAGCAGTACTTC. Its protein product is CASSVAGGNYEQYF.

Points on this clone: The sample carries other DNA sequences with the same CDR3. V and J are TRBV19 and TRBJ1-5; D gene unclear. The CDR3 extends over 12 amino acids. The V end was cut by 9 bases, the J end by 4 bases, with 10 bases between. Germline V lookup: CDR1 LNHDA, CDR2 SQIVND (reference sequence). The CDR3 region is CASRSGNQPQHF. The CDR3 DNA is TGTGCCAGCCGATCGGGGAATCAGCCCCAGCATTTT.

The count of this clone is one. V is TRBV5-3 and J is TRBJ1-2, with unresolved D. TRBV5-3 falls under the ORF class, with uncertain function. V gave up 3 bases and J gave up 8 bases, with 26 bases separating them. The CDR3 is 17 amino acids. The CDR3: CARSSRPTSRGTWGYTF. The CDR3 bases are TGTGCCAGAAGCTCACGACCTACTTCCCGGGGTACCTGGGGCTACACCTTC.

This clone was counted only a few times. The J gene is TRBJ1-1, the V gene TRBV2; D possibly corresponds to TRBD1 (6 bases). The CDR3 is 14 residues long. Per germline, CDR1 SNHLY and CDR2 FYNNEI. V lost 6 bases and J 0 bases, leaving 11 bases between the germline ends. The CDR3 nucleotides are TGTGCCAGCAGAAGGGACACCCTGAACACTGAAGCTTTCTTT. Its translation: CASRRDTLNTEAFF.

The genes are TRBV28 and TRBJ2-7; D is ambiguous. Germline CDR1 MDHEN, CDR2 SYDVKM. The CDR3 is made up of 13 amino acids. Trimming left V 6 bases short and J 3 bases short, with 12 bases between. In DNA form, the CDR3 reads TGTGCCAGCAGCGACGGCGGCTACTACGAGCAGTACTTC. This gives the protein CASSDGGYYEQYF.

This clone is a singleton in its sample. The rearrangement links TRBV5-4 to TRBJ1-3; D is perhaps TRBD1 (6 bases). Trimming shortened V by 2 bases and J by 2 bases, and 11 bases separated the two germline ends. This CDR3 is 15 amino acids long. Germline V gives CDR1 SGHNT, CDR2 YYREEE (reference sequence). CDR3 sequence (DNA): TGTGCCAGCAGCTTAGGACAGCAGGCTGGAAACACCATATATTTT. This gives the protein CASSLGQQAGNTIYF.

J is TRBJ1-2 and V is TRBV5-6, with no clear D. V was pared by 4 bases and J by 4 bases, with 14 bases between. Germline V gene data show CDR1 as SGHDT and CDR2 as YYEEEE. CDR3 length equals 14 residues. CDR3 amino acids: CASSPPRGFYGYTF. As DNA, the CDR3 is TGTGCCAGCAGCCCCCCCAGAGGATTCTATGGCTACACCTTC.

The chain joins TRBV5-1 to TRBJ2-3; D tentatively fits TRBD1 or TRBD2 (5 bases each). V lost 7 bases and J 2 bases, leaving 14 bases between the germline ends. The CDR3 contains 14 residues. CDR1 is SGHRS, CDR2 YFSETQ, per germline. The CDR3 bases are TGCGCCAGCCGGCTAGGGACCTACACAGATACGCAGTATTTT. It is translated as CASRLGTYTDTQYF.

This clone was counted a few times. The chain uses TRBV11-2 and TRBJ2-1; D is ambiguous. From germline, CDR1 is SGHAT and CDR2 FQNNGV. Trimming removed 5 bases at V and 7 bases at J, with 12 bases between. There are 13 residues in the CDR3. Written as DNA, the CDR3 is TGTGCCAGCAGCCAAATAGACTCTAATGAGCAGTTCTTC. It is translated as CASSQIDSNEQFF.

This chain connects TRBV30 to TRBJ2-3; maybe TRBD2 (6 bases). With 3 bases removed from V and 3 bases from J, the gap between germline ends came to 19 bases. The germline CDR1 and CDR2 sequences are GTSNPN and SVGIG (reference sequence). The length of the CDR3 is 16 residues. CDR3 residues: CAWSGGQRLKTDTQYF. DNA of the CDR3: TGTGCCTGGAGCGGAGGGCAGCGGCTAAAGACAGATACGCAGTATTTT.

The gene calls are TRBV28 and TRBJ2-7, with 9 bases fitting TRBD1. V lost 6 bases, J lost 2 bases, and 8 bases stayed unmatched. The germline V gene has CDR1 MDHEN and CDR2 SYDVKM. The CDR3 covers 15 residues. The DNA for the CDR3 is TGTGCCAGCAGGGGACAGGGAGTCGGGACCTACGAGCAGTACTTC. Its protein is CASRGQGVGTYEQYF.